The rows below give T cell receptor beta chains drawn from one sample of a study of OX40 agonist ivuxolimab in advanced cancers. Method: immunoSEQ multiplex PCR; TCRdb's copy keeps in-frame clones and lacks some. This sample has fewer than 90,000 clones, with about 91% found just once. The material sequenced was CD4+ or CD8+ T cells sorted from blood, taken in a trial of the OX40 agonist ivuxolimab. The receptors were gathered from an adult with an advanced solid tumor such as melanoma, head and neck, liver or kidney cancer. Each CDR3 is given with its conserved first and last residue. A D gene is named only where the DNA matches it firmly. Clone size, where shown, is once, few, many, or a class for clones that have expanded.

length	V	D	size	J	DNA	CDR3
13	TRBV7-9	-	-	TRBJ2-5	TGTGCCAGCAGCAACTTTGGGGAAGAGACCCAGTACTTC	CASSNFGEETQYF
11	TRBV28	-	-	TRBJ2-1	TGTGCCAGCAGTTCGCCGCTCGAGCAGTTCTTC	CASSSPLEQFF
16	TRBV6-6	-	-	TRBJ2-5	TGTGCCAGCAGTTACAAACCATACAGGGATCAAGAGACCCAGTACTTC	CASSYKPYRDQETQYF
15	TRBV7-6	-	-	TRBJ1-1	TGTGCCAGCAGCTTATTAACGGGACAGAACACTGAAGCTTTCTTT	CASSLLTGQNTEAFF
14	TRBV7-2	TRBD1	-	TRBJ1-6	TGTGCCAGCAGCTTAGCCCAGGGGGGTTCACCCCTCCACTTT	CASSLAQGGSPLHF
14	TRBV9	-	few	TRBJ1-5	TGTGCCAGCAGCGTAGGTGGGGCGGGTCAGCCCCAGCATTTT	CASSVGGAGQPQHF
15	TRBV18	-	once	TRBJ1-1	TGTGCCAGCTCGCCCTTAAAAGACATGAACACTGAAGCTTTCTTT	CASSPLKDMNTEAFF
16	TRBV8-2	-	-	TRBJ2-6	TGTGGCACCGGGGAGATAACACAAAGTCGGGCCAACGTCCTGACTTTC	CGTGEITQSRANVLTF
16	TRBV9	TRBD1	-	TRBJ1-1	TGTGCCAGCAGCGTAGATAGGACAGGAAAAAACACTGAAGCTTTCTTT	CASSVDRTGKNTEAFF
16	TRBV6-1	TRBD1	-	TRBJ2-5	TGTGCCAGCAGTGATCGCGGAAGTGGGACAGGGGAGACCCAGTACTTC	CASSDRGSGTGETQYF
13	TRBV9	-	few	TRBJ2-2	TGTGCCAGCAGCGTAGACCCGACAGGGGAGCTGTTTTTT	CASSVDPTGELFF
13	TRBV5-8	-	-	TRBJ1-4	TGTGCCAGCCTAAGAAGGGCGGCCCGAAAACTGTTTTTT	CASLRRAARKLFF
14	TRBV2	-	-	TRBJ2-2	TGTGCCAGCTTCAGGACCATTACCCCCGGGGAGCTGTTTTTT	CASFRTITPGELFF
11	TRBV4-1	-	once	TRBJ2-1	TGCGCCAGCAGCATATACAATGAGCAGTTCTTC	CASSIYNEQFF
14	TRBV21-1	-	-	TRBJ2-3	TGTGCCAGCAGCGGGCCACTGAGCACAGATACGCAGTATTTT	CASSGPLSTDTQYF
12	TRBV28	-	-	TRBJ1-6	TGTGCCAGCAGTTTATTGGTTTCACCCCTCCACTTT	CASSLLVSPLHF
13	TRBV29-1	-	-	TRBJ1-2	TGCAGCGTTGAAGGGGTGGGGCGGGGTGGCTACACCTTC	CSVEGVGRGGYTF
14	TRBV5-1	-	-	TRBJ2-3	TGCGCCAGCAGCTCGCCCGGGACGACAGATACGCAGTATTTT	CASSSPGTTDTQYF
16	TRBV5-1	TRBD2	-	TRBJ2-3	TGCGCCAGCAGCCCTGGTTTGCGGGAGGGCACAGATACGCAGTATTTT	CASSPGLREGTDTQYF
16	TRBV7-9	TRBD1	-	TRBJ1-1	TGTGCCAGCAGCGCAGGGATGACAGGGGGCAGGACTGAAGCTTTCTTT	CASSAGMTGGRTEAFF
14	TRBV7-9	-	-	TRBJ2-3	TGTGCCAGCAGCCTAGGGACCCCCCCAGATACGCAGTATTTT	CASSLGTPPDTQYF
14	TRBV28	TRBD1	-	TRBJ1-1	TGTGCCAGCAGGGTCAGGGGGCAGAACACTGAAGCTTTCTTT	CASRVRGQNTEAFF
15	TRBV7-8	-	few	TRBJ1-5	TGTGCCAGCCGAAGGGGGATGCGCAGCAATCAGCCCCAGCATTTT	CASRRGMRSNQPQHF
16	TRBV5-4	TRBD1	-	TRBJ2-7	TGTGCCAGCAGCTCATGGCCGGACAGGGGGGATAACGAGCAGTACTTC	CASSSWPDRGDNEQYF
13	TRBV6-6	-	-	TRBJ1-1	TGTGCCAGCATACATCAGAGAACTCTTCAAGCTTTCTTT	CASIHQRTLQAFF
15	TRBV18	-	few	TRBJ1-1	TGTGCCAGCTCTCCCGACAGGTTGATGAACACTGAAGCTTTCTTT	CASSPDRLMNTEAFF
19	TRBV15	TRBD2	-	TRBJ2-5	TGTGCCACCAGCAGAGATCACCGCCGACTAGCGGGGCTCCAAGAGACCCAGTACTTC	CATSRDHRRLAGLQETQYF
15	TRBV4-1	-	-	TRBJ1-5	TGCGCCAGCAGCCCATACAGGGCTAGCAATCAGCCCCAGCATTTT	CASSPYRASNQPQHF
16	TRBV11-3	-	-	TRBJ2-4	TGTGCCAGCAGCTTAGGAGGGATTGGCCACGAGGACATTCAGTACTTC	CASSLGGIGHEDIQYF
14	TRBV2	-	-	TRBJ2-1	TGTGCCAGCGGACCACAACACACAGGGAATGAGCAGTTCTTC	CASGPQHTGNEQFF
15	TRBV7-2	-	-	TRBJ2-7	TGTGCCAGCAGCTTAGATGGGTCCGGTGGGTACGAGCAGTACTTC	CASSLDGSGGYEQYF
12	TRBV5-1	-	-	TRBJ2-1	TGCGCCAGCAGCTTGAGGAGGGATGAGCAGTTCTTC	CASSLRRDEQFF
15	TRBV28	TRBD2	-	TRBJ2-5	TGTGCCAGCAGTTTCCCAGGACTAGAAGGAGAGACCCAGTACTTC	CASSFPGLEGETQYF
15	TRBV7-2	-	-	TRBJ2-5	TGTGCCAGCAGCTTAGGTCAGGGGGGAGAAGAGACCCAGTACTTC	CASSLGQGGEETQYF
13	TRBV27	-	once	TRBJ1-2	TGTGCCAGCAGTACGCGCAGGGAGAGGGGCTACACCTTC	CASSTRRERGYTF
15	TRBV18	-	once	TRBJ1-1	TGTGCCAGCTCACCATCTCCGACAGAGAACACTGAAGCTTTCTTT	CASSPSPTENTEAFF
15	TRBV7-8	-	-	TRBJ1-4	TGTGCCAGCAGCCCCATCAAGACAACTAATGAAAAACTGTTTTTT	CASSPIKTTNEKLFF
21	TRBV27	TRBD1	-	TRBJ1-2	TGTGCCAGCAGTTTTCGCTTCAGTCCCGGGACAGGGAAGAAATATAACTATGGCTACACCTTC	CASSFRFSPGTGKKYNYGYTF
19	TRBV9	-	-	TRBJ2-5	TGTGCCAGCAGCGCGGACAGGGGGAGTAGCGGGAGAATGGAAGAGACCCAGTACTTC	CASSADRGSSGRMEETQYF
14	TRBV28	-	few	TRBJ2-7	TGTGCCACCCACCCAGCGGGCCTCCTCTACGAGCAGTACTTC	CATHPAGLLYEQYF
16	TRBV5-8	TRBD2	few	TRBJ2-2	TGTGCCAGCAGCTTCACTAGCGGGGAGAACACCGGGGAGCTGTTTTTT	CASSFTSGENTGELFF
14	TRBV29-1	-	-	TRBJ2-5	TGCAGCGTTGGCCGAGTGGGGGTGGGAGAGACCCAGTACTTC	CSVGRVGVGETQYF
14	TRBV30	-	-	TRBJ2-5	TGTGCCTGGAGTCCACTCCCCGTCCCAGAGACCCAGTACTTC	CAWSPLPVPETQYF
15	TRBV4-3	TRBD1	-	TRBJ1-2	TGCGCCAGCAGCCCTGGAAGGACAGGGGTGGGCGGCTACACCTTC	CASSPGRTGVGGYTF
16	TRBV23-1	-	-	TRBJ1-2	TGCGCCAGCAGCATCGGACAGAGCGGAGTTAACTATGGCTACACCTTC	CASSIGQSGVNYGYTF
13	TRBV6-4	-	-	TRBJ1-2	TGTGCCAGCAGTGACTTGGGGGGCTTTGGCTACACCTTC	CASSDLGGFGYTF
18	TRBV5-4	TRBD2	once	TRBJ2-3	TGTGCCAGCAGCTTACCCGGACTAGCGGGGGGGCTCACAGATACGCAGTATTTT	CASSLPGLAGGLTDTQYF
17	TRBV2	-	few	TRBJ2-3	TGTGCCAGCTGTCCTTCGTGGCTGTGCGGTGCCACAGATACGCAGTATTTT	CASCPSWLCGATDTQYF
13	TRBV9	-	-	TRBJ2-1	TGTGCCAGCAGCTCCCGGGGGAGGAATGAGCAGTTCTTC	CASSSRGRNEQFF
15	TRBV30	-	-	TRBJ1-5	TGTGCCTGGAGTGCTACGAGGAATAGCAATCAGCCCCAGCATTTT	CAWSATRNSNQPQHF
12	TRBV6-6	-	-	TRBJ2-5	TGTGCCAGCAGCCCCCGCCCGGAGACCCAGTACTTC	CASSPRPETQYF
19	TRBV5-4	-	-	TRBJ1-2	TGTGCCAGCAGCTCCTCCCACCATCGGACCGATACTACTAACTATGGCTACACCTTC	CASSSSHHRTDTTNYGYTF
17	TRBV5-1	TRBD1	-	TRBJ1-2	TGCGCCAGCAGCTTGGACCCGGGGCAGGGGGGAAACTATGGCTACACCTTC	CASSLDPGQGGNYGYTF